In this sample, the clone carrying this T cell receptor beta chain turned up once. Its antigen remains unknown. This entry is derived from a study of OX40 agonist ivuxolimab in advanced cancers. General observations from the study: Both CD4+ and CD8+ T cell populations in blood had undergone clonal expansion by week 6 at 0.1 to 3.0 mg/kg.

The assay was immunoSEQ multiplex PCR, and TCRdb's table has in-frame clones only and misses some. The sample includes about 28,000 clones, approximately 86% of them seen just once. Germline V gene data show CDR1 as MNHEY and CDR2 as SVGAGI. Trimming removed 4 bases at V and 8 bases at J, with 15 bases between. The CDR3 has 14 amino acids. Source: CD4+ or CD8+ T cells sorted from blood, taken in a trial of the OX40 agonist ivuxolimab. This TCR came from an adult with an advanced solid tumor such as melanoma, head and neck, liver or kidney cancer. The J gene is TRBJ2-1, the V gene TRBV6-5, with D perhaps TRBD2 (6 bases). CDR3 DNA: TGTGCCAGCAGTTGGGGGACTCCGGGCGATGAGCAGTTCTTC. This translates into CASSWGTPGDEQFF.